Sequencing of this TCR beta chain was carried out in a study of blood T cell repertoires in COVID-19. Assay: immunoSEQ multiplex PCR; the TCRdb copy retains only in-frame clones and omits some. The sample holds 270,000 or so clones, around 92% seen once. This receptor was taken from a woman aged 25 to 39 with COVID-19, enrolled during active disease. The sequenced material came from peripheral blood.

In DNA, the CDR3 is TGTGCCAGCAGCTCCACTATGGGCACAGATACGCAGTATTTT. Protein product: CASSSTMGTDTQYF. This rearrangement joins TRBV7-2 to TRBJ2-3; the D is unclear. V was shortened by 4 bases and J by 1 base, with 9 bases between the two germline ends. The CDR3 spans 14 residues. From germline, CDR1 is SGHTA and CDR2 FQGNSA.